What follows are 26 T cell receptor beta chains derived from one specimen sequenced in a study of T cell responses to AZD1222 COVID-19 vaccine. Profiling relied on immunoSEQ multiplex PCR, and the TCRdb table lists in-frame clones only, not all of them. The repertoire holds around 250,000 clones, with approximately 95% as singletons. The source material was peripheral blood, sampled on day 0 of AZD1222 vaccination. These receptors originate from an adult in good health.

The V gene is TRBV6-5, the J gene TRBJ1-5; no clear D gene. The CDR3 spans 13 residues. Trimming pared 5 bases from V and 7 bases from J, leaving 12 bases between. The V gene's germline CDR1 is MNHEY and CDR2 SVGAGI. CDR3 in amino acids: CASSPDPRQPQHF. CDR3 nucleotides: TGTGCCAGCAGTCCGGACCCCCGGCAGCCCCAGCATTTT.

This clone was detected once. The rearrangement uses TRBV27 and TRBJ2-7, with D possibly TRBD2 on 6 matching bases. Trimming removed 5 bases from V and 4 bases from J, with 12 bases in between. The V gene's germline CDR1 is MNHEY and CDR2 SMNVEV (reference sequence). The CDR3 is made up of 13 amino acids. The CDR3 loop reads CASSRRGVYEQYF. The CDR3 nucleotides are TGTGCCAGCAGTCGTCGCGGGGTTTACGAGCAGTACTTC.

The chain employs TRBV5-1 and TRBJ1-2; 9 nucleotides line up with TRBD1. CDR3 size: 14 residues. Unmatched junction bases numbered 9, after V lost 5 bases and J lost 7 bases. The germline V gene has CDR1 SGHRS and CDR2 YFSETQ. The CDR3 region is CASRPGQGDGGYTF. CDR3 coding DNA: TGCGCCAGCAGACCGGGACAGGGCGACGGTGGCTACACCTTC. Looking up the rest from reference TRBV5-1 and TRBJ1-2 gives the full variable domain: KAGVTQTPRYLIKTRGQQVTLSCSPISGHRSVSWYQQTPGQGLQFLFEYFSETQRNKGNFPGRFSGRQFSNSRSEMNVSTLELGDSALYLCASRPGQGDGGYTFGSGTRLTVV.

For this clone: Other DNA sequences in this specimen translate into the identical CDR3. CDR3 in amino acids: CASSVGTSGSYEQYF. The CDR3 bases are TGTGCCAGCAGCGTAGGTACTAGCGGGAGCTACGAGCAGTACTTC. This chain uses TRBV9 with TRBJ2-7, with 11 bases fitting TRBD2. The CDR3 consists of 15 residues. The germline V gene has CDR1 SGDLS and CDR2 YYNGEE. V lost 0 bases, J lost 3 bases, and 2 bases stayed unmatched.

The rearrangement joins TRBV10-2 to TRBJ2-7; TRBD1 matches 8 bases. The CDR3 runs 14 residues. Trimming removed 6 bases from V and 7 bases from J; junction bases left unmatched: 11. Germline CDR1 and CDR2: WSHSY and SAAADI. The CDR3 protein is CASREGQVGGEQYF. CDR3 in DNA: TGCGCCAGCAGAGAGGGACAGGTGGGTGGGGAGCAGTACTTC.

V is TRBV6-2 or TRBV6-3 and J is TRBJ2-7; D might be TRBD1 (6 bases). Germline V lookup: CDR1 MNHEY, CDR2 SVGEGT. Between the trimmed V and J ends, which lost 7 bases and 0 bases, there was a span of 19 bases. The CDR3 runs to 16 residues. CDR3 loop: CASTPVVGGFSYEQYF. CDR3 in DNA: TGTGCCAGCACCCCGGTCGTAGGGGGATTCTCCTACGAGCAGTACTTC.

The V gene is TRBV24-1, the J gene TRBJ1-5; D is undetermined. From germline, CDR1 is KGHDR and CDR2 SFDVKD. This CDR3 spans 13 amino acids. V was clipped by 4 bases and J by 9 bases, with 12 bases between them. The CDR3 spells CATSERTESPQHF. The DNA of the CDR3 is TGTGCCACCAGTGAACGGACCGAGTCGCCCCAGCATTTT.

The V call is TRBV19, the J call TRBJ2-7; 8 nucleotides agree with TRBD1. Trimming took 10 bases from V and 2 from J; bases not matched to a gene: 4. The germline CDR1 and CDR2 sequences are LNHDA and SQIVND (reference sequence). The CDR3 runs to 12 residues. This chain's CDR3 is CATGQGTYEQYF. The CDR3 DNA reads as TGTGCCACCGGACAGGGAACCTACGAGCAGTACTTC. The full variable domain, completed using reference TRBV19 and TRBJ2-7, is DGGITQSPKYLFRKEGQNVTLSCEQNLNHDAMYWYRQDPGQGLRLIYYSQIVNDFQKGDIAEGYSVSREKKESFPLTVTSAQKNPTAFYLCATGQGTYEQYFGPGTRLTVT.

This chain links TRBV5-1 with TRBJ2-7; D ambiguous. V was cut by 5 bases and J by 2 bases, with 11 bases left in between. Germline values: CDR1 SGHRS, CDR2 YFSETQ. The CDR3 consists of 13 residues. The CDR3 here is CASRFGPAYEQYF. The CDR3 DNA follows: TGCGCCAGCAGATTCGGACCGGCCTACGAGCAGTACTTC.

The chain recombines TRBV5-1 with TRBJ1-3; D is uncertain. V lost 0 bases and J 3 bases, leaving 4 bases between the germline ends. This CDR3 region has 13 residues. Germline V gives CDR1 SGHRS, CDR2 YFSETQ. CDR3 sequence: CASSLAGGNTIYF. CDR3 bases: TGCGCCAGCAGCTTGGCCGGTGGAAACACCATATATTTT.

The chain employs TRBV7-9 and TRBJ2-3, with D tentatively TRBD2 (5 bases). Deletions cut 6 bases from V and 4 bases from J, with 14 bases between. CDR1 and CDR2 (germline): SEHNR, FQNEAQ (reference sequence). CDR3 length equals 14 residues. CDR3 in DNA: TGTGCCAGCAGTAAACGAGGGATCTCAGATACGCAGTATTTT. The encoded protein is CASSKRGISDTQYF. The entire variable domain, with the rest obtained from reference TRBV7-9 and TRBJ2-3, is as follows: DTGVSQNPRHKITKRGQNVTFRCDPISEHNRLYWYRQTLGQGPEFLTYFQNEAQLEKSRLLSDRFSAERPKGSFSTLEIQRTEQGDSAMYLCASSKRGISDTQYFGPGTRLTVL.

The rearrangement links TRBV11-3 to TRBJ1-1, with unresolved D. The CDR3 length is 14 residues. The V end was cut by 1 base, the J end by 3 bases, with 9 bases between. CDR1 and CDR2 (germline): SGHNT, YENEEA. The CDR3 coding sequence is TGTGCCAGCAGCTTAGGTCCAGCTGACACTGAAGCTTTCTTT. It is translated as CASSLGPADTEAFF.

V and J are TRBV9 and TRBJ1-3; D gene uncertain. The CDR3 has 17 amino acids. The germline V gene has CDR1 SGDLS and CDR2 YYNGEE. Trimming removed 0 bases at V and 0 bases at J, with 13 bases between. The CDR3 bases are TGTGCCAGCAGCGTAGCTCCCAGACTCAGCTCTGGAAACACCATATATTTT. Translating it yields CASSVAPRLSSGNTIYF.

The chain recombines TRBV27 with TRBJ1-6, with D possibly TRBD1 on 5 matching bases. CDR1 is MNHEY and CDR2 is SMNVEV in the germline V gene (reference sequence). The CDR3 loop spans 15 amino acids. Trimming stripped 7 bases from V and 2 bases from J, with 12 bases between. The CDR3: CASKLGAPYNSPLHF. CDR3 bases: TGTGCCAGCAAACTTGGGGCCCCCTATAATTCACCCCTCCACTTT.

CDR3 in amino acids: CATLGTGPGSYEQYF. In nucleotides, the CDR3 is TGTGCCACCCTCGGGACAGGGCCAGGGTCCTACGAGCAGTACTTC. J is TRBJ2-7 and V is TRBV10-3, with 9 bases aligning to TRBD1. V shed 10 bases, J shed 1 base, and the junction held 11 bases outside the gene matches. CDR3 length: 15 residues. Germline CDR1 is ENHRY and CDR2 is SYGVKD.

V gene TRBV14 combines with J gene TRBJ2-3; 8 nucleotides align to TRBD2. The J segment lost 6 bases and the V segment lost 4 bases, leaving 18 bases of the junction unmatched. Germline values: CDR1 SGHDN, CDR2 FVKESK. The CDR3 is made up of 18 amino acids. The CDR3 DNA is TGTGCCAGCAGCCCTTCAAAGGGATGGACTAGCCGGGCGGATACGCAGTATTTT. This codes for CASSPSKGWTSRADTQYF.

This rearrangement joins TRBV2 to TRBJ2-3; 10 bases match TRBD2. Germline CDR1 SNHLY, CDR2 FYNNEI. V lost 6 bases to trimming and J lost 5 bases; unmatched junction nucleotides: 2. CDR3 size: 13 residues. CDR3 sequence reads: CASSRLAGDTQYF. CDR3 DNA: TGTGCCAGCAGCCGACTAGCGGGAGATACGCAGTATTTT.

CDR3 DNA sequence: TGTGCCAGCAGCCGTGACCCCGGGACTAGCGTACAAGAGACCCAGTACTTC. It yields the protein CASSRDPGTSVQETQYF. The gene calls are TRBV9 and TRBJ2-5; 10 nucleotides align to TRBD2. The CDR3 sequence is 17 residues long. V was pared by 4 bases and J by 2 bases, with 11 bases of the junction left unmatched. Germline CDR1 and CDR2: SGDLS and YYNGEE.

V is TRBV29-1 and J is TRBJ1-2; D remains ambiguous. The CDR3 sequence is 11 residues long. Germline loops: CDR1 SQVTM, CDR2 ANQGSEA. V lost 5 bases to trimming and J lost 5 bases, with 9 bases between them. The CDR3 region has the DNA TGCAGCGTTAAGACTGTTTATGGCTACACCTTC. Protein sequence: CSVKTVYGYTF.

This chain links TRBV4-1 with TRBJ1-5, with 9 bases matching TRBD1. Germline V gives CDR1 MGHRA, CDR2 YSYEKL. After removal of 4 bases from V and 6 bases from J, the junction contained 7 bases not matched to a gene. This CDR3 spans 15 amino acids. The CDR3 coding sequence is TGCGCCAGCAGCCCCCTGACAGGGGGAGTTCAGCCCCAGCATTTT. Translating gives CASSPLTGGVQPQHF.

Comment on this clone: Other DNA sequences in this sample translate to the same CDR3. The V gene is TRBV6-5, the J gene TRBJ1-2; 8 nucleotides align to TRBD1. This CDR3 region has 13 residues. Trimming removed 6 bases from V and 2 bases from J; junction bases left unmatched: 2. CDR1 is MNHEY and CDR2 is SVGAGI in the germline V gene. Here the CDR3 reads CASSHRGNYGYTF. CDR3 bases: TGTGCCAGCAGCCACAGGGGGAACTATGGCTACACCTTC.

The genes are TRBV28 and TRBJ1-2, with 7 bases fitting TRBD1. J lost 4 bases, V lost 6 bases, and 11 bases had no gene match. From germline, CDR1 is MDHEN and CDR2 SYDVKM. CDR3 length: 15 residues. CDR3 sequence reads: CASSIPRDRLYGYTF. The DNA of the CDR3 is TGTGCCAGCAGCATTCCCCGGGACAGACTCTATGGCTACACCTTC.

The chain is built from TRBV5-1 and TRBJ1-6; TRBD1 agrees at 8 bases. V trimming: 2 bases; J trimming: 7 bases; junction bases outside the gene matches: 5. The germline V gene encodes CDR1 SGHRS and CDR2 YFSETQ. This CDR3 is 15 amino acids long. The CDR3 DNA follows: TGCGCCAGCAGCTTTACGACAGGGGACAATTCACCCCTCCACTTT. It specifies CASSFTTGDNSPLHF.

The rearrangement uses TRBV11-2 and TRBJ1-2, with 9 bases identical to TRBD1. Per germline, CDR1 SGHAT and CDR2 FQNNGV. With V trimmed by 5 bases and J by 4 bases, 8 bases remained unmatched. There are 15 residues in the CDR3. CDR3 in DNA: TGTGCCAGCAGCACCTCACAGGGGGCTAGCTATGGCTACACCTTC. Translating gives CASSTSQGASYGYTF.

V usage is TRBV27 and J usage is TRBJ1-5, with a possible D match to TRBD1 (6 bases). In germline, CDR1 is MNHEY, CDR2 SMNVEV (reference sequence). Trimming left V 0 bases short and J 4 bases short, with 10 bases between. This CDR3 spans 15 amino acids. The CDR3 DNA follows: TGTGCCAGCAGTTTATCGTCAGGGACAAATCAGCCCCAGCATTTT. Protein sequence: CASSLSSGTNQPQHF.

The CDR3 here is CASSDFLAGIFYEQYF. The CDR3 region has the DNA TGTGCCAGCAGTGACTTCCTAGCGGGGATTTTCTACGAGCAGTACTTC. The chain combines TRBV6-4 with TRBJ2-7, with TRBD2 matching over 9 bases. CDR1 is MRHNA, CDR2 SNTAGT, per germline. The CDR3 runs 16 residues. Trimming at V came to 1 base and at J to 3 bases, leaving 7 bases not matched to a gene.